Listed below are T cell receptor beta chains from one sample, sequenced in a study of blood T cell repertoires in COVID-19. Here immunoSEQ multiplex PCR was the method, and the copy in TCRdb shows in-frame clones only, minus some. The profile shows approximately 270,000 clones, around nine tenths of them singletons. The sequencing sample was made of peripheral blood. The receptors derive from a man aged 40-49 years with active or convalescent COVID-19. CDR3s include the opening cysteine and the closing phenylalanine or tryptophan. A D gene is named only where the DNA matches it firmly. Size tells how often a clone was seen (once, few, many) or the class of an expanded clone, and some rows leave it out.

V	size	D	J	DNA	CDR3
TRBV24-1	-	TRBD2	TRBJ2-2	TGTGCCACCAGTGATTCCCCGCTAGCGGGGTACACCGGGGAGCTGTTTTTT	CATSDSPLAGYTGELFF
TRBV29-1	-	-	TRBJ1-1	TGCAGCGTAGAACAGACTACTGAAGCTTTCTTT	CSVEQTTEAFF
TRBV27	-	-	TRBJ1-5	TGTGCCAGCAGTTTAGGCACCTCATGGCCCCAGCATTTT	CASSLGTSWPQHF
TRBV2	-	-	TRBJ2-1	TGTGCCAGCAGGAAGGAGGGAGACACCTACAATGAGCAGTTCTTC	CASRKEGDTYNEQFF
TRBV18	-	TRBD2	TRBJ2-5	TGTGCCAGCTCACGAGGGGTAGCGGGAGATCAAGAGACCCAGTACTTC	CASSRGVAGDQETQYF
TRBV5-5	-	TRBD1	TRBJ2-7	TGTGCCAGCAGCTTGGGACCCGGACAGGGAGTTTACGAGCAGTACTTC	CASSLGPGQGVYEQYF
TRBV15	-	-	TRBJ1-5	TGTGCCACCAGCAGAGATCCGGGTTCCAATCAGCCCCAGCATTTT	CATSRDPGSNQPQHF
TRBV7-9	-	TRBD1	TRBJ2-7	TGTGCCAGCAGCTTTAGCTGGGGACAGACCCACGAGCAGTACTTC	CASSFSWGQTHEQYF
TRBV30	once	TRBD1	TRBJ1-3	TGTGCCTGTGACAGGGACGGGTCACCCGGAAACACCATATATTTT	CACDRDGSPGNTIYF
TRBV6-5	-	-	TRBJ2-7	TGTGCCAGCACGGTTGTGACAGAGGCTTCCTACGAGCAGTACTTC	CASTVVTEASYEQYF
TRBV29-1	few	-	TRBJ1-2	TGCAGCGCTCGGGACTGGTCCGGTAGCTACACCTTC	CSARDWSGSYTF